This TCR beta chain comes out of a study of T cell repertoires in cytomegalovirus infection. Findings and limits, study-wide: Ex vivo responses were dominated by HLA-C-restricted CMV-specific TCR beta clonotypes.

One entry per CDR3 protein results from TCRdb running MiXCR on the reads. The sample records a few hundred thousand distinct CDR3 sequences, 17% being singletons. Trimming stripped 4 bases from V and 0 bases from J, with 10 bases between. The CDR3 sequence is 15 residues long. Germline V CDR1 and CDR2: MNHNS, SASEGT. This clonotype was detected only a few times. Its antigen is undetermined. The sample comprised PBMCs. The receptor comes from a human donor in good health (CMV status not recorded). Some clones in this sample may be carry-over from other donors' samples. The rearrangement uses TRBV6-1 and TRBJ2-1; D tentatively fits TRBD1 or TRBD2 (5 bases each). CDR3 in amino acids: CASSGKGPSYNEQFF. The CDR3 nucleotides are TGTGCCAGCAGTGGGAAGGGACCCTCCTACAATGAGCAGTTCTTC.